The rows below give T cell receptor beta chains drawn from one sample of a study of CD8+ T cells in alopecia areata. Assay used: immunoSEQ multiplex PCR; TCRdb lists only in-frame clones, some missing. The data show 150,000 or so clones, roughly 65% seen once. Specimen: CD4+ T cells sorted from blood, collected at week 4, from a patient treated with tofacitinib. All receptors derive from a human donor with alopecia areata. CDR3s include the opening cysteine and the closing phenylalanine or tryptophan. Each record gives: CDR3 protein, V gene, J gene, D gene. D genes are given only for firm matches.

CDR3 protein: CASSSPGRNTEAFF
V gene: TRBV27
J gene: TRBJ1-1
D gene: .

CDR3 protein: CASTRAEWSPLHF
V gene: TRBV6-6
J gene: TRBJ1-6
D gene: .

CDR3 protein: CASSYQGPRGYTF
V gene: TRBV6-5
J gene: TRBJ1-2
D gene: .

CDR3 protein: CASSSGRAVSYNEQFF
V gene: TRBV6-6
J gene: TRBJ2-1
D gene: .

CDR3 protein: CSVSRSGALNTGELFF
V gene: TRBV29-1
J gene: TRBJ2-2
D gene: .

CDR3 protein: CAWSVGGYEKLFF
V gene: TRBV30
J gene: TRBJ1-4
D gene: .

CDR3 protein: CASSSPGQGWAGANVLTF
V gene: TRBV27
J gene: TRBJ2-6
D gene: TRBD1

CDR3 protein: CARGQGVYGYTF
V gene: TRBV30
J gene: TRBJ1-2
D gene: TRBD1

CDR3 protein: CAWSVRRGGYGYTF
V gene: TRBV30
J gene: TRBJ1-2
D gene: .

CDR3 protein: CASSKTASYEQYF
V gene: TRBV7-9
J gene: TRBJ2-7
D gene: .

CDR3 protein: CAWIPFGGYGYTF
V gene: TRBV30
J gene: TRBJ1-2
D gene: .

CDR3 protein: CASSPYRDRDYEQYF
V gene: TRBV27
J gene: TRBJ2-7
D gene: TRBD1

CDR3 protein: CSVATGADTQYF
V gene: TRBV29-1
J gene: TRBJ2-3
D gene: TRBD1

CDR3 protein: CAWSRDGQPQHF
V gene: TRBV30
J gene: TRBJ1-5
D gene: .